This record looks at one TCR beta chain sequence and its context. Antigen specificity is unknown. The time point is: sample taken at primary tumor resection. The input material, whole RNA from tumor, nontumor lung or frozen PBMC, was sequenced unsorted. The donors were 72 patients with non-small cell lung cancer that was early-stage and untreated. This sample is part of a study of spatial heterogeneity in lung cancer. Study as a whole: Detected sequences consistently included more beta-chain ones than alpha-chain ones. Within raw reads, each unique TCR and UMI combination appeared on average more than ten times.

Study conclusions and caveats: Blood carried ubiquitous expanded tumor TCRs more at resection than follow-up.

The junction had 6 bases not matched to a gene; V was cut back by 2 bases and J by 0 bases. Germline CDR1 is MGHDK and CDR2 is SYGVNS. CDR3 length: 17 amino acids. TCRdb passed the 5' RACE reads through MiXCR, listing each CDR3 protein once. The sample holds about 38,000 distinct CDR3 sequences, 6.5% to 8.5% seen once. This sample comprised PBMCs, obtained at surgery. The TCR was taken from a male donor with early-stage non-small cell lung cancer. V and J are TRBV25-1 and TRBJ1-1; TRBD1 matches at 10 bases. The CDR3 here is CASSERDRGKLNTEAFF. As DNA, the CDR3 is TGTGCCAGCAGTGAAAGGGACAGGGGAAAACTGAACACTGAAGCTTTCTTT. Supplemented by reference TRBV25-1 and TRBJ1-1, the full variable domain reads EADIYQTPRYLVIGTGKKITLECSQTMGHDKMYWYQQDPGMELHLIHYSYGVNSTEKGDLSSESTVSRIRTEHFPLTLESARPSHTSQYLCASSERDRGKLNTEAFFGQGTRLTVV.